The present entry profiles one T cell receptor (beta chain) with its context. In this sample, this clone turned up once. No antigen is known for it. Base quality data are lacking; no much larger clone is found one base away. This entry comes from a study of blood T cell repertoires in COVID-19 (dated by TCRdb to about 2020). Context from the whole study: Samples covering the acute and convalescent phases of COVID-19 were provided by collaborators in the United States, Italy and Spain. The prospective study material was composed of cDNA or gDNA derived from T cells, B-cell-depleted T cells, or PBMCs. The dataset comprised deeply sampled blood TCRbeta repertoires from subjects exposed to, actively infected with, or recovered from COVID-19. A freely available public database, intended as a resource for researchers studying the immune response to SARS-CoV-2, is where the repertoires were released. Samples were obtained from the ongoing ImmuneRACE study (first 160 participants) and from over 1,000 subjects provided by 6 global collaborators. The sample metadata nearly always contained a de-identified subject ID, COVID-19 status, age in years and sex. Where HLA class I and class II types were available, the types were taken from metadata supplied by the sample provider, not from assay-based typing. Overall study outcomes, separate from this receptor: Clinical and demographic metadata were provided uncurated, with the amount varying by source and participant.

Whole blood was collected in K2EDTA tubes by collaborating institutions according to the institutions' own protocols. Collaborator samples were shipped for TCRbeta analysis as frozen whole blood, isolated PBMCs, or DNA extracted from either sample type. TCRbeta CDR3 regions were amplified from genomic DNA using the immunoSEQ Assay, a bias-controlled multiplex PCR. Regarding the original processing steps: Within the assay, amplification of reference gene primers was used to estimate how many nucleated cells each sample contained. To quantify the absolute abundance of each unique TCRbeta CDR3 rearrangement, sequence reads were collapsed and filtered. For each sample, productive Simpson clonality was calculated as the square root of Simpson's diversity index over productive rearrangements. As stored in TCRdb, this immuneACCESS dataset retains in-frame rearrangements with V and J assigned. A fraction of the clones does not appear; measured against another copy, unresolved V genes explain less than half of the discrepancy, and the remainder lacks a known reason. Clone size and the V and J calls come from that table; the DNA yielded D and trimming. Within this sample are just over 95,000 clones, with 75% to 85% of them counted one time only. Clones ranked in the top ten supply roughly 4% of the sample.

V sheds 0 bases and J sheds 5 bases, leaving 7 bases between their ends. The cysteine opens and the phenylalanine closes a CDR3 of 13 amino acids. The entry retains the CDR3 DNA only, 39 bases that are in frame from base 1. The germline V gene specifies SQVTM as CDR1 and ANQGSEA as CDR2. The clonotype comes from a man between 60 and 70 years old with acute or convalescent COVID-19. The sample was peripheral blood. The rearrangement joined TRBV29-1 to TRBJ1-4; no confident D gene assignment can be made. The CDR3 reads CSVEERLNEKLFF. At the DNA level, the sequence is TGCAGCGTTGAAGAAAGACTCAATGAAAAACTGTTTTTT.